Reported below is one T cell receptor (beta chain). The antigen is not known. The entry originates in a study of prognosis after radiotherapy for stage I lung cancer. Points from the study as a whole: Patients who went on to get distant metastases had lower Shannon entropy after stereotactic body radiation therapy.

Two time points each involved a draw of about 6 milliliters of peripheral blood. Genomic DNA yielded TCR beta CDR3, amplified by two-round multiplex PCR. Amplification in first-round PCR relied on primers specific to each TRBV and TRBJ gene. TCRdb independently ran MiXCR on the multiplex PCR reads; one entry per CDR3 protein. Here the sample spans 11,000 to 15,000 distinct CDR3 sequences, 25% to 30% being singletons. This material consisted of PBMCs, taken before or after stereotactic body radiation therapy (not recorded which). The clonotype originates from a donor aged 50 or older with non-small cell lung cancer.

CDR3 residues: CASSLAYQTGQGNTEAFF. CDR3 nucleotide sequence: TGCGCCAGCAGCTTGGCCTACCAGACAGGGCAGGGGAACACTGAAGCTTTCTTT. This rearrangement joins TRBV5-1 to TRBJ1-1, with TRBD1 matching 7 bases. The CDR3 has 18 residues. The V gene end was trimmed by 0 bases and the J gene end by 1 base; junction bases not matched to a gene: 12. The V gene's germline CDR1 is SGHRS and CDR2 YFSETQ.